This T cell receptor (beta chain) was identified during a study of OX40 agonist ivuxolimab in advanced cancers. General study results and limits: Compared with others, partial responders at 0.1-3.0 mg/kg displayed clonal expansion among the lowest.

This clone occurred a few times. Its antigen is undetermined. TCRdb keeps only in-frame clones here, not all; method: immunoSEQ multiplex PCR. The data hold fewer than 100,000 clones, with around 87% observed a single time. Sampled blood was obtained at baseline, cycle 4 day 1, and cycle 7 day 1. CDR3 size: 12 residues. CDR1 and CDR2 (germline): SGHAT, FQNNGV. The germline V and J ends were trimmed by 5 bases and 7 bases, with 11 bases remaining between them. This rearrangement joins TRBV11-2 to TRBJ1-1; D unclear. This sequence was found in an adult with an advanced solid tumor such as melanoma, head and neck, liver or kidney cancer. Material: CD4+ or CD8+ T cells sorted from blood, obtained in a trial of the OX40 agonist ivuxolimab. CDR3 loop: CASSHPHSEAFF. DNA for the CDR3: TGTGCCAGCAGCCATCCCCACAGTGAAGCTTTCTTT.